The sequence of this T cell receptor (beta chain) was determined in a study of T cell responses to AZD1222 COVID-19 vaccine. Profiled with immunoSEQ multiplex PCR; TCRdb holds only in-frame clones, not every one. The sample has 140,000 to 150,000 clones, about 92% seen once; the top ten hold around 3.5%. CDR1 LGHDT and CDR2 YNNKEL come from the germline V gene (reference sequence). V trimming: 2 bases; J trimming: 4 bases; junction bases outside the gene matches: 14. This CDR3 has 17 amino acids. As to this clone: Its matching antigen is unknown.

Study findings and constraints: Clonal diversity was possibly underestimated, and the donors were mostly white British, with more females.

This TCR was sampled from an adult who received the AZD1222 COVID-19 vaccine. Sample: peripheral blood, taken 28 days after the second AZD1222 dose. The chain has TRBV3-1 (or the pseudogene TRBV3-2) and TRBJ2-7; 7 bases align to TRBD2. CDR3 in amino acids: CASSQRWGGRIIYEQYF. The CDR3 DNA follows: TGTGCCAGCAGCCAACGATGGGGGGGACGAATTATTTACGAGCAGTACTTC.